This TCR beta chain is drawn from a study of T cell responses to AZD1222 COVID-19 vaccine. Study outcomes and limitations: Only 6 or 7 individuals given AZD1222 were seropositive at baseline. There were repertoire samples only from the period after the peak T cell response. White British donors predominated, females outnumbered males, and clonal diversity was possibly underestimated. Vaccine-related CD4 TCRs covered spike, predominating at 160-218 and 743-854.

CDR1 is SGHRS, CDR2 YFSETQ, per germline. V lost 0 bases and J 0 bases, leaving 4 bases between the germline ends. This CDR3 region has 15 residues. Profiled with immunoSEQ multiplex PCR; TCRdb holds only in-frame clones, not every one. The data show 100,000 to 110,000 clones, 80% to 90% seen once. A remark on this clone: What it binds is unknown.

The genes are TRBV5-1 and TRBJ1-6; D ambiguous. The TCR comes from an adult in good health. Here the sequenced sample was peripheral blood, taken on day 0 of MenACWY control vaccination. CDR3 sequence: CASSLESSYNSPLHF. The CDR3 DNA is TGCGCCAGCAGCTTGGAGAGCTCCTATAATTCACCCCTCCACTTT. The full variable domain, its missing parts supplied by reference TRBV5-1 and TRBJ1-6, is KAGVTQTPRYLIKTRGQQVTLSCSPISGHRSVSWYQQTPGQGLQFLFEYFSETQRNKGNFPGRFSGRQFSNSRSEMNVSTLELGDSALYLCASSLESSYNSPLHFGNGTRLTVT.